One sample yielded the 32 T cell receptor beta chains listed below, sequenced in a study of CD8+CD57+ T cells in acquired aplastic anemia. Genomic DNA provided the template from which TCR beta VDJ and CDR3 profiles were obtained. TCRdb re-analysed the reads in MiXCR, keeping a single row per CDR3 protein. This sample yields some 160,000 distinct CDR3 sequences, of which around half are seen a single time; 25% to 35% belongs to the top ten. Patients selected for sequencing had displayed CD8+CD57+ cell expansion by flow cytometry. The sequencing sample was made of sorted CD4+, CD8+, or CD8+CD57+ T cells (not recorded which) from PBMCs. These receptors were taken from a human donor with aplastic anemia.

The chain couples TRBV24-1 to TRBJ1-5; D unclear. V shed 0 bases and J shed 0 bases, with 2 bases lying between them. The CDR3 is 14 residues long. Germline lookup yields CDR1 KGHDR and CDR2 SFDVKD. CDR3 DNA sequence: TGTGCCACCAGTGATTTGGATAGCAATCAGCCCCAGCATTTT. Its protein is CATSDLDSNQPQHF.

CDR3 DNA: TGTGCCAGCAGCCGAGGGTTGGAGCTGTTTTTT. As protein: CASSRGLELFF. The V gene is TRBV7-2, the J gene TRBJ2-2, with D possibly matching TRBD2 (5 bases). The CDR3 length is 11 residues. Trimming left V 5 bases short and J 10 bases short, with 8 bases between. Germline V gives CDR1 SGHTA, CDR2 FQGNSA.

This clonotype has a handful of counts. The chain is built from TRBV27 and TRBJ2-1, with TRBD2 matching 7 bases. Per the germline V gene, CDR1 is MNHEY and CDR2 is SMNVEV (reference sequence). Germline trimming cut 5 bases from V and 5 bases from J; bases unmatched to any gene: 12. There are 16 residues in the CDR3. The CDR3 is CASSGRLAVTNNEQFF. The CDR3 nucleotides read TGTGCCAGCAGTGGTAGGCTAGCGGTGACTAACAATGAGCAGTTCTTC.

The V call is TRBV10-3, the J call TRBJ1-5; 7 bases are shared with TRBD1. Germline CDR1 ENHRY, CDR2 SYGVKD. The trim removed 7 bases at V and 5 bases at J, leaving 5 bases unmatched. This CDR3 spans 13 amino acids. In DNA form, the CDR3 reads TGTGCCATCACCGGGACAGTAGATCAGCCCCAGCATTTT. Amino acid sequence: CAITGTVDQPQHF.

Many counts were recorded for this clonotype. Here the CDR3 reads CASSVGAAEAFF. The CDR3 DNA reads TGTGCCAGCAGTGTCGGGGCGGCCGAAGCTTTCTTT. This chain links TRBV25-1 with TRBJ1-1; D possibly corresponds to TRBD1 (5 bases). The ends were cut back, 4 bases at V and 8 bases at J, with 11 bases in the middle. There are 12 residues in the CDR3. Germline V gene data show CDR1 as MGHDK and CDR2 as SYGVNS.

In this sample, this clonotype turned up a few times. The chain recombines TRBV7-9 with TRBJ1-2, with D possibly being TRBD1 (5 bases). Trimming left V 5 bases short and J 8 bases short, with 15 bases between. Germline CDR1 is SEHNR and CDR2 is FQNEAQ (reference sequence). The CDR3 loop spans 13 amino acids. CDR3 sequence: CASSPGRDGGYTF. In DNA form, the CDR3 reads TGTGCCAGCAGCCCAGGGCGGGATGGGGGCTACACCTTC.

This clonotype was observed many times. The genes are TRBV29-1 and TRBJ2-3, with D possibly TRBD1 on 6 matching bases. Germline lookup yields CDR1 SQVTM and CDR2 ANQGSEA. CDR3 length equals 13 residues. V lost 4 bases, J lost 4 bases, and 12 bases lay in between. CDR3 amino acids: CSVARRGADTQYF. The CDR3 DNA reads TGCAGCGTTGCTCGCAGGGGCGCAGATACGCAGTATTTT.

This clonotype was picked up many times. The chain combines TRBV12-3 or TRBV12-4 with TRBJ2-3; 8 positions match TRBD2. V lost 3 bases to trimming and J lost 4 bases; unmatched junction nucleotides: 6. CDR3 length: 15 amino acids. CDR3 loop: CASSFEGLAADTQYF. The DNA of the CDR3 is TGTGCCAGCAGTTTCGAAGGACTAGCCGCAGATACGCAGTATTTT.

The gene calls are TRBV29-1 and TRBJ2-7; 8 bases align to TRBD1. CDR3 length equals 12 residues. CDR1 is SQVTM and CDR2 is ANQGSEA in the germline V gene. V was clipped by 4 bases and J by 4 bases; unmatched bases: 3. CDR3 in amino acids: CSVGTGRYEQYF. Written as DNA, the CDR3 is TGCAGCGTTGGGACAGGGCGATACGAGCAGTACTTC.

The chain has TRBV5-1 and TRBJ2-5; TRBD2 might be the D (6 bases). Trimming took off 6 bases at V and 2 bases at J, with 17 bases between the two ends. The germline V gene encodes CDR1 SGHRS and CDR2 YFSETQ. This CDR3 is 15 amino acids long. This CDR3 reads CASMLAGTLQETQYF. Here the CDR3 DNA reads TGCGCCAGCATGTTGGCAGGGACTCTACAAGAGACCCAGTACTTC.

This chain links TRBV5-1 with TRBJ2-3; 12 bases match TRBD2. The germline CDR1 and CDR2 sequences are SGHRS and YFSETQ. V lost 3 bases to trimming and J lost 4 bases; unmatched junction nucleotides: 3. The CDR3 covers 15 residues. CDR3 nucleotide sequence: TGCGCCAGCAGCTGGACTAGCGGGGAAGCAGATACGCAGTATTTT. Encoded protein: CASSWTSGEADTQYF.

This clonotype was detected a few times. V gene TRBV20-1 combines with J gene TRBJ2-1; D remains unclear. Germline loops: CDR1 DFQATT, CDR2 SNEGSKA (reference sequence). The CDR3 is made up of 14 amino acids. With 8 bases removed from V and 2 bases from J, the gap between germline ends came to 16 bases. The CDR3 DNA is TGCAGTCTAAGCCCCCGCCCTACCTACAATGAGCAGTTCTTC. The encoded protein is CSLSPRPTYNEQFF.

This clonotype was seen repeatedly, ten times or more. This rearrangement joins TRBV5-1 to TRBJ2-3; weak D call: TRBD1 (8 bases). V was clipped by 3 bases and J by 3 bases, with 17 bases between them. Germline V gene lookup returns CDR1 SGHRS and CDR2 YFSETQ. The CDR3 is 16 residues long. The CDR3 here is CASSSRQGRGTDTQYF. For the CDR3, the DNA is TGCGCCAGCAGCTCACGACAGGGGAGGGGTACAGATACGCAGTATTTT.

The chain couples TRBV10-3 to TRBJ2-1, with 11 positions matching TRBD2. Germline-derived CDR1 and CDR2 are ENHRY and SYGVKD. The CDR3 totals 14 residues. Trimming took 10 bases from V and 6 from J; bases not matched to a gene: 8. The CDR3 coding sequence is TGTGCCAGCCAGACTAGCGGGGTAAGCAATGAGCAGTTCTTC. Amino acids: CASQTSGVSNEQFF.

This rearrangement joins TRBV5-1 to TRBJ1-1; D gene unclear. The CDR3 is 14 residues long. V was trimmed by 0 bases and J by 1 base, leaving 7 bases between them. CDR1 is SGHRS and CDR2 is YFSETQ in the germline V gene. CDR3 nucleotide sequence: TGCGCCAGCAGCTTGGAAGCAGGGAACACTGAAGCTTTCTTT. Its protein is CASSLEAGNTEAFF.

This clonotype was recorded at least ten times. The chain employs TRBV6-5 and TRBJ1-2; perhaps TRBD1 as D (6 bases). In germline, CDR1 is MNHEY, CDR2 SVGAGI. Between the trimmed V and J ends, which lost 6 bases and 4 bases, there was a span of 9 bases. The CDR3 has 12 residues. The CDR3 protein is CASRTGGYGYTF. Written as DNA, the CDR3 is TGTGCCAGCAGGACAGGAGGCTATGGCTACACCTTC.

Worth noting for this clonotype: Since the CDR3 does not end with the conserved phenylalanine or tryptophan, this likely comes from a read error. The chain joins TRBV24-1 to TRBJ1-2; D is uncertain. Germline CDR1 KGHDR, CDR2 SFDVKD. The CDR3 is 12 amino acids. CDR3 sequence (DNA): TGTGCCAGCAGTCACATCGGAGGGGGCTACACCTCC. It yields the protein CASSHIGGGYTS.

The gene calls are TRBV29-1 and TRBJ1-2; TRBD1 matches 7 bases. This CDR3 has 14 amino acids. Germline CDR1 reads SQVTM; CDR2 reads ANQGSEA. The junction had 3 bases not matched to a gene; V was cut back by 1 base and J by 1 base. The DNA for the CDR3 is TGCAGCGTTGAAGGTTCAGGGGGTAACTATGGCTACACCTTC. Translating gives CSVEGSGGNYGYTF. Variable domain in full (rest from reference TRBV29-1 and TRBJ1-2): SAVISQKPSRDICQRGTSLTIQCQVDSQVTMMFWYRQQPGQSLTLIATANQGSEATYESGFVIDKFPISRPNLTFSTLTVSNMSPEDSSIYLCSVEGSGGNYGYTFGSGTRLTVV.

The J gene is TRBJ2-7, the V gene TRBV5-8; D is undetermined. V was pared by 4 bases and J by 0 bases, with 5 bases between. CDR3 size: 12 residues. Germline-derived CDR1 and CDR2 are SGHTS and YDEGEE. Here the CDR3 reads CASSIDSYEQYF. CDR3 bases: TGTGCCAGCAGCATCGACTCCTACGAGCAGTACTTC.

V gene TRBV15 combines with J gene TRBJ2-7; a weak D match, TRBD1 (5 bases). Germline assignment: CDR1 LNHNV and CDR2 YYDKDF (reference sequence). This CDR3 spans 13 amino acids. The V and J ends lost 2 bases and 4 bases respectively, with 9 bases between them. As DNA, the CDR3 is TGTGCCACCAGCAGACTGGCAGGGTACGAGCAGTACTTC. Translation: CATSRLAGYEQYF.

This clonotype appeared many times. The J gene is TRBJ1-1, the V gene TRBV2; D uncertain. CDR3 length equals 15 residues. Germline V gives CDR1 SNHLY, CDR2 FYNNEI. Trimming took 5 bases from V and 0 from J, leaving 13 bases between them. DNA of the CDR3: TGTGCCAGCAGTACGACCTGGAGGATGAACACTGAAGCTTTCTTT. Amino acid sequence: CASSTTWRMNTEAFF.

The chain combines TRBV20-1 with TRBJ2-3, with 9 bases that match TRBD2. The J segment lost 0 bases and the V segment lost 2 bases, leaving 9 bases of the junction unmatched. Germline values: CDR1 DFQATT, CDR2 SNEGSKA (reference sequence). The CDR3 sequence is 17 residues long. The CDR3 here is CSARPLAGRESTDTQYF. In DNA form, the CDR3 reads TGCAGTGCTAGACCGCTAGCGGGAAGGGAGAGCACAGATACGCAGTATTTT.

This rearrangement joins TRBV20-1 to TRBJ1-1; 9 bases fit TRBD1. The CDR3 extends over 13 amino acids. Germline trimming cut 6 bases from V and 1 base from J; bases unmatched to any gene: 3. Germline CDR1 DFQATT, CDR2 SNEGSKA (reference sequence). Here the CDR3 reads CSAQGQGNTEAFF. As DNA, the CDR3 is TGCAGTGCCCAGGGACAGGGGAACACTGAAGCTTTCTTT.

This clonotype has ten or more counts. The rearrangement uses TRBV29-1 and TRBJ2-7; D call uncertain. This CDR3 spans 13 amino acids. Trimming stripped 0 bases from V and 2 bases from J, with 8 bases between. Per germline, CDR1 SQVTM and CDR2 ANQGSEA. The CDR3 DNA follows: TGCAGCGTTGAAGATGACTCAGCCTACGAGCAGTACTTC. This codes for CSVEDDSAYEQYF.

The CDR3 protein is CASSYKDRGVGETQYF. In nucleotides, the CDR3 is TGTGCCAGCAGTTACAAGGACAGGGGTGTGGGAGAGACCCAGTACTTC. The rearrangement uses TRBV6-2 or TRBV6-3 and TRBJ2-5; 9 bases are shared with TRBD1. The J segment lost 4 bases and the V segment lost 2 bases, leaving 8 bases of the junction unmatched. This CDR3 spans 16 amino acids. Germline assignment: CDR1 MNHEY and CDR2 SVGEGT.

The chain carries TRBV7-2 and TRBJ2-3; D unresolved. This CDR3 is built from 12 residues. The germline V and J ends were trimmed by 5 bases and 5 bases, with 8 bases remaining between them. CDR1 SGHTA and CDR2 FQGNSA come from the germline V gene. Here the CDR3 reads CASSLHKDTQYF. In nucleotides, the CDR3 is TGTGCCAGCAGCCTCCACAAAGATACGCAGTATTTT.

This clonotype was detected only once. The genes are TRBV19 and TRBJ1-5; 11 bases align to TRBD1. Germline V lookup: CDR1 LNHDA, CDR2 SQIVND (reference sequence). CDR3 size: 18 residues. V lost 8 bases to trimming and J lost 0 bases; unmatched junction nucleotides: 12. The CDR3 DNA reads as TGTGCCAGTGACGCTGGACAGGGGGCATCGAATAGCAATCAGCCCCAGCATTTT. Protein product: CASDAGQGASNSNQPQHF.

This clonotype was seen repeatedly, ten times or more. The gene calls are TRBV4-1 and TRBJ2-7; 12 bases map to TRBD2. Losses at the gene ends were 3 bases for V and 4 bases for J; bases not matched to a gene: 7. Per germline, CDR1 MGHRA and CDR2 YSYEKL. This CDR3 has 16 amino acids. The CDR3 sequence: CASSHPRTSGNYEQYF. For the CDR3, the DNA is TGCGCCAGCAGCCATCCGCGGACTAGCGGGAATTACGAGCAGTACTTC.

This chain connects TRBV6-1 to TRBJ1-5; TRBD1 might be the D (6 bases). V gave up 2 bases and J gave up 4 bases, with 15 bases separating them. The CDR3 loop spans 16 amino acids. Germline values: CDR1 MNHNS, CDR2 SASEGT. CDR3 amino acids: CASSETPGDFNQPQHF. As DNA, the CDR3 is TGTGCCAGCAGTGAAACCCCAGGGGACTTTAATCAGCCCCAGCATTTT.

V and J are TRBV27 and TRBJ2-1; tentatively, D is TRBD2 (6 bases). CDR3 size: 15 residues. CDR1 is MNHEY and CDR2 is SMNVEV in the germline V gene (reference sequence). Trimming pared 2 bases from V and 1 base from J, leaving 9 bases between. The CDR3 DNA reads TGTGCCAGCAGTTTACCGGGAGTGTCCTACAATGAGCAGTTCTTC. This translates into CASSLPGVSYNEQFF.

The rearrangement links TRBV10-3 to TRBJ1-2, with 9 positions matching TRBD1. This CDR3 contains 14 residues. Trimming cost V 6 bases and J 8 bases; bases outside gene matches: 10. The V gene's germline CDR1 is ENHRY and CDR2 SYGVKD. The CDR3 bases are TGTGCCATCAGCGCACGGGACAGGGCGCAAGGCTACACCTTC. It yields the protein CAISARDRAQGYTF.

The V and J genes are TRBV6-1 and TRBJ2-1; 7 positions match TRBD1. J was trimmed by 6 bases and V by 6 bases; bases with no gene match: 8. The CDR3 is 14 residues long. Germline CDR1 reads MNHNS; CDR2 reads SASEGT. Here the CDR3 DNA reads TGTGCCAGCAGACGGGACAGCAGATCCAATGAGCAGTTCTTC. Translated: CASRRDSRSNEQFF.